This entry concerns a single T cell receptor beta chain. Seattle's enrolled individuals joined amid active infection and were then monitored longitudinally. This entry belongs to a study of blood T cell repertoires in COVID-19. About the study: From the United States, Italy and Spain came samples of acute and convalescent COVID-19. Sources were T cells, B-cell-depleted T cells, or PBMCs; the material itself was cDNA or gDNA.

Per the original methods: Cell counts per sample came from amplifying reference gene primers. Some clones are missing from TCRdb's copy, which holds only in-frame ones; the method was immunoSEQ multiplex PCR. The V and J calls and clone size are taken from that table; D and trimming were inferred from the DNA. The sample has roughly 480,000 clones, roughly 89% seen once. Germline V CDR1 and CDR2: PRHDT, FYEKMQ (reference sequence). Trimming left V 4 bases short and J 7 bases short, with 14 bases between. This CDR3 contains 15 residues. The chain employs TRBV13 and TRBJ1-6; perhaps TRBD1 as D (5 bases). This TCR came from a young man with COVID-19, enrolled during active disease. Material: peripheral blood. This CDR3 is CASSSRDRENSPLHF. In DNA, the CDR3 is TGTGCCAGCAGCTCTAGGGACCGGGAGAATTCACCCCTCCACTTT.